Listed here are 19 T cell receptor beta chains from one sample, sequenced in a study of beta chain features in type 1 diabetes. Every isolated RNA sample was fully reverse transcribed, so sequencing captured expressed TCRB transcripts. Measured with immunoSEQ multiplex PCR; TCRdb has only the in-frame clones, and not every one. The profile shows 430,000 or so clones, roughly 11% of them singletons. The sequenced material came from naive CD4+ T cells from blood. All receptors derive from a woman aged 18-30 years in good health.

This clone has more than one count but fewer than ten. This chain connects TRBV29-1 to TRBJ2-3, with D possibly matching TRBD2 (5 bases). Germline lookup yields CDR1 SQVTM and CDR2 ANQGSEA. The CDR3 consists of 14 residues. V lost 4 bases and J 7 bases, leaving 18 bases between the germline ends. The CDR3 DNA sequence: TGCAGCGTTGCCGAGGGCGCTGATTCTAATACGCAGTATTTT. Amino acids: CSVAEGADSNTQYF.

The chain uses TRBV7-2 and TRBJ1-1; D gene unclear. Germline V CDR1 and CDR2: SGHTA, FQGNSA. V lost 1 base and J 5 bases, leaving 17 bases between the germline ends. The CDR3 consists of 16 residues. The chain's CDR3 is CASSLGETLRGTEAFF. DNA of the CDR3: TGTGCCAGCAGCTTAGGAGAGACGCTACGGGGTACTGAAGCTTTCTTT.

This clone was counted a few times. The rearrangement uses TRBV7-2 and TRBJ2-5; 16 bases line up with TRBD2. CDR1 and CDR2 from the germline V gene are SGHTA and FQGNSA. Trimming at V came to 5 bases and at J to 3 bases, leaving 9 bases not matched to a gene. The CDR3 extends over 18 amino acids. This CDR3 is CASSPGTSGRAGEETQYF. The CDR3 DNA sequence: TGTGCCAGCAGCCCAGGGACTAGCGGGAGGGCCGGCGAAGAGACCCAGTACTTC.

This clone has more than one count but fewer than ten. This sequence joins TRBV2 and TRBJ2-2; tentative D call: TRBD2 (5 bases). V was pared by 7 bases and J by 2 bases, with 11 bases between. Looked up from germline, CDR1 is SNHLY and CDR2 is FYNNEI. The CDR3 covers 14 residues. The chain's CDR3 is CASNPTGNTGELFF. The CDR3 nucleotides are TGTGCCAGCAATCCCACGGGAAACACCGGGGAGCTGTTTTTT.

This clone showed up just a few times. The chain couples TRBV2 to TRBJ1-1, with D perhaps TRBD1 (5 bases). Germline CDR1 and CDR2: SNHLY and FYNNEI. This CDR3 comprises 16 residues. V was shortened by 2 bases and J by 1 base, with 14 bases between the two germline ends. In DNA form, the CDR3 reads TGTGCCAGCAGTGAACGCATATGGGGCCCGAACACTGAAGCTTTCTTT. Amino acids: CASSERIWGPNTEAFF. The entire variable domain, with the rest obtained from reference TRBV2 and TRBJ1-1, is as follows: EPEVTQTPSHQVTQMGQEVILRCVPISNHLYFYWYRQILGQKVEFLVSFYNNEISEKSEIFDDQFSVERPDGSNFTLKIRSTKLEDSAMYFCASSERIWGPNTEAFFGQGTRLTVV.

The chain uses TRBV28 and TRBJ2-7; D perhaps matches TRBD1 (6 bases). V was clipped by 1 base and J by 6 bases, with 13 bases between them. The CDR3 consists of 14 residues. Germline CDR1 is MDHEN and CDR2 is SYDVKM. CDR3 sequence (DNA): TGTGCCAGCAGTTTATTGGGGGCGGTTGGCGAGCAGTACGTC. Amino acids: CASSLLGAVGEQYV.

The chain couples TRBV18 to TRBJ2-1; 11 nucleotides align to TRBD2. The CDR3 length is 15 residues. The V segment lost 5 bases and the J segment 5 bases; nucleotides outside the gene matches: 5. Germline CDR1 KGHSH, CDR2 LQKENI. The CDR3 loop is CASSVLAGADNEQFF. In DNA form, the CDR3 reads TGTGCCAGCTCAGTACTAGCGGGAGCGGACAATGAGCAGTTCTTC.

The chain recombines TRBV7-2 with TRBJ2-3; TRBD2 matches at 7 bases. The CDR3 totals 15 residues. Germline CDR1 reads SGHTA; CDR2 reads FQGNSA. J gave up 6 bases and V 6 bases, and 12 bases lay outside the gene matches. The CDR3 is CASSPAGTIGDTQYF. The CDR3 nucleotides are TGTGCCAGCAGTCCTGCTGGGACTATTGGGGATACGCAGTATTTT.

This clone has a handful of counts. The genes are TRBV28 and TRBJ1-6; perhaps TRBD1 as D (5 bases). Germline-derived CDR1 and CDR2 are MDHEN and SYDVKM. This CDR3 is built from 16 residues. Trimming stripped 8 bases from V and 6 bases from J, with 20 bases between. CDR3 bases: TGTGCCAGCCAGAGTATGGCCTCAGGGATTAATTCACCCCTCCACTTT. It codes for CASQSMASGINSPLHF.

The chain has TRBV6-4 and TRBJ2-3, with D possibly matching TRBD1 (5 bases). The CDR3 runs to 15 residues. V lost 0 bases and J lost 1, with 8 bases in between. CDR1 is MRHNA, CDR2 SNTAGT, per germline. CDR3 DNA sequence: TGTGCCAGCAGTGACTCACAGACAGGCACAGATACGCAGTATTTT. It translates to CASSDSQTGTDTQYF.

The V and J genes are TRBV7-9 and TRBJ2-2; possibly TRBD2 for D (5 bases). The CDR3 is 14 residues long. CDR1 SEHNR and CDR2 FQNEAQ come from the germline V gene (reference sequence). V dropped 3 bases and J dropped 2 bases, with 7 bases sitting between them. The CDR3 nucleotides read TGTGCCAGCAGCTTCCGGGGTAACACCGGGGAGCTGTTTTTT. The encoded protein is CASSFRGNTGELFF.

This clone has more than one count but fewer than ten. The chain is built from TRBV4-3 and TRBJ2-1; 8 bases map to TRBD2. This CDR3 region has 15 residues. CDR1 is LGHNA and CDR2 is YSLEER in the germline V gene. V lost 3 bases to trimming and J lost 7 bases; unmatched junction nucleotides: 8. As DNA, the CDR3 is TGCGCCAGCAGCCACACGGGACTAGGGGAGAATGAGCAGTTCTTC. It yields the protein CASSHTGLGENEQFF.

V is TRBV7-3 and J is TRBJ2-6; D is possibly TRBD1 (6 bases). CDR3 length equals 18 residues. V was pared by 5 bases and J by 0 bases, with 17 bases between. Germline CDR1 and CDR2: SGHTA and FQGTGA. The CDR3 bases are TGTGCCAGCAGCGAAGGGGGACATGGGTCCTCTGGGGCCAACGTCCTGACTTTC. It specifies CASSEGGHGSSGANVLTF.

The chain combines TRBV29-1 with TRBJ2-5, with D unresolved. V lost 5 bases, J lost 3 bases, and 10 bases lay in between. Germline CDR1 reads SQVTM; CDR2 reads ANQGSEA. This CDR3 spans 12 amino acids. The DNA for the CDR3 is TGCAGCGTTCGAAGCACAGAAGAGACCCAGTACTTC. Amino acid sequence: CSVRSTEETQYF. The entire variable domain, with the rest obtained from reference TRBV29-1 and TRBJ2-5, is as follows: SAVISQKPSRDICQRGTSLTIQCQVDSQVTMMFWYRQQPGQSLTLIATANQGSEATYESGFVIDKFPISRPNLTFSTLTVSNMSPEDSSIYLCSVRSTEETQYFGPGTRLLVL.

This clone was found a few times. J is TRBJ2-7 and V is TRBV12-5; the match to TRBD2 covers 11 bases. V was clipped by 1 base and J by 3 bases; unmatched bases: 14. CDR1 and CDR2 (germline): LGHNT, FRNRAP. This CDR3 spans 19 amino acids. CDR3 nucleotides: TGTGCTAGTGGTTTGGCTAAGGATAAAGCTAGCGGGAGGAACTACGAGCAGTACTTC. Translated: CASGLAKDKASGRNYEQYF.

This clone occurred a few times. V gene TRBV6-5 combines with J gene TRBJ1-3; no clear D gene. CDR3 length: 16 residues. Trimming left V 0 bases short and J 2 bases short, with 11 bases between. Germline loops: CDR1 MNHEY, CDR2 SVGAGI. This CDR3 is CASSYSGRGAGNTIYF. Here the CDR3 DNA reads TGTGCCAGCAGTTACTCGGGTCGGGGAGCTGGAAACACCATATATTTT.

The chain is built from TRBV7-2 and TRBJ2-7, with 13 bases fitting TRBD2. The CDR3 consists of 15 residues. Germline trimming cut 5 bases from V and 3 bases from J; bases unmatched to any gene: 4. The germline gives CDR1 SGHTA, CDR2 FQGNSA. CDR3 in DNA: TGTGCCAGCAGCGGACTAGCGGGAGAGTACTACGAGCAGTACTTC. Protein product: CASSGLAGEYYEQYF.

This clone turned up a few times. This sample includes further DNA sequences coding for the same CDR3. The rearrangement links TRBV4-3 to TRBJ2-3; D gene unclear. V was trimmed by 0 bases and J by 1 base, leaving 5 bases between them. The CDR3 is 14 residues long. CDR1 is LGHNA and CDR2 is YSLEER in the germline V gene. DNA for the CDR3: TGCGCCAGCAGCCAAGATCCAGGCACAGATACGCAGTATTTT. It translates to CASSQDPGTDTQYF.

The chain recombines TRBV15 with TRBJ2-1; a possible D gene is TRBD1 (6 bases). CDR1 LNHNV and CDR2 YYDKDF come from the germline V gene (reference sequence). V was shortened by 6 bases and J by 7 bases, with 22 bases between the two germline ends. This CDR3 spans 16 amino acids. The CDR3, as DNA: TGTGCCACCAGGAGGCAGGGGCGTGGGGCCTTGAATGAGCAGTTCTTC. Translating gives CATRRQGRGALNEQFF. Filled out from reference TRBV15 and TRBJ2-1, the complete variable domain reads DAMVIQNPRYQVTQFGKPVTLSCSQTLNHNVMYWYQQKSSQAPKLLFHYYDKDFNNEADTPDNFQSRRPNTSFCFLDIRSPGLGDTAMYLCATRRQGRGALNEQFFGPGTRLTVL.